One T cell receptor beta chain is described in this entry. Its antigen is not identified. Trimming left V 1 base short and J 6 bases short, with 14 bases between. The CDR3 spans 15 residues. Germline lookup yields CDR1 SEHNR and CDR2 FQNEAQ (reference sequence). As the sequencing template, cDNA was produced by extracting RNA and reverse transcribing it. Method: immunoSEQ multiplex PCR; TCRdb's copy keeps in-frame clones and lacks some. Seen here are 95,000 to 110,000 clones, roughly half observed once, and the top ten hold about 9%. The data were taken from a study of CD8+ T cells in alopecia areata. Study-level points and caveats: Scalp sample data also include resident alphabeta T cells from normal skin. Patients shared TCRs less clearly than mice did, possibly owing to HLA.

The sequencing input was CD4+ T cells sorted from blood. This clonotype originated in a human donor in good health. J is TRBJ2-3 and V is TRBV7-9, with D maybe TRBD2 (5 bases). CDR3 residues: CASSLEVPGGDTQYF. The CDR3 region has the DNA TGTGCCAGCAGCTTAGAAGTCCCTGGCGGGGATACGCAGTATTTT. Filled out from reference TRBV7-9 and TRBJ2-3, the complete variable domain reads DTGVSQNPRHKITKRGQNVTFRCDPISEHNRLYWYRQTLGQGPEFLTYFQNEAQLEKSRLLSDRFSAERPKGSFSTLEIQRTEQGDSAMYLCASSLEVPGGDTQYFGPGTRLTVL.